This TCR beta chain originates from a study of blood T cell repertoires in COVID-19. Turning to the study itself: There were acute and convalescent COVID-19 samples, and they came from the United States, Italy and Spain. The cDNA or gDNA used as material had been derived from T cells, B-cell-depleted T cells, or PBMCs.

All enrollees were about 18 to 89 years old and from 20 to 25 US areas. Cohort placement rested on clinical history that participants reported themselves. With 5 bases removed from V and 0 bases from J, the gap between germline ends came to 22 bases. Germline V gives CDR1 SGHTA, CDR2 FQGNSA. The CDR3 is 18 amino acids. Method: immunoSEQ multiplex PCR; TCRdb's copy keeps in-frame clones and lacks some. The data contain approximately 360,000 clones, 85% to 90% of them singletons. The chain links TRBV7-2 to TRBJ2-5; D may be TRBD2 (6 bases). The source of this sequence is a woman under 40 with acute COVID-19. The specimen was PBMCs or T cells enriched from blood (not recorded which). The CDR3 DNA is TGTGCCAGCAGCACCCACTACGATGGGGCGGGGCACCAAGAGACCCAGTACTTC. Amino acid sequence: CASSTHYDGAGHQETQYF.